This T cell receptor (beta chain) was sequenced during a study of regulatory T cells in long-lasting Graves disease. CDR3-region Arm-PCR and iRepertoire HTBI primers produced the TCR beta libraries. From the multiplex PCR reads, TCRdb called clonotypes with MiXCR, one entry per CDR3 protein. The table includes roughly 500,000 distinct CDR3 sequences, approximately 12% detected once. The time point: newly diagnosed GD, antithyroid drugs for less than 3 months. PBMCs provided the RNA from which the TCR library was made. It was by American Thyroid Association guidelines that Graves' disease was diagnosed. Patients all came to the study from an endocrinology department in Xi'an, China. These data were also reused for a study on T cells in Graves' hyperthyroidism and ophthalmopathy. That investigation notes: Patients were excluded for uncontrolled infection, other autoimmune disease, pregnancy or lactation. First-round RT-PCR targeting the TCR CDR3 was performed with the HTBI primer set.

The origin of this receptor is a woman aged 25-40 years with Graves disease. Here the sequenced sample was peripheral blood mononuclear cells (PBMCs), taken at new diagnosis, from a patient treated with antithyroid drugs.

The CDR3 sequence is CASGGTSGETQYF. The CDR3 DNA follows: TGTGCCAGCGGGGGCACTAGCGGAGAGACCCAGTACTTC. The V call is TRBV6-1, the J call TRBJ2-5; 8 bases map to TRBD2. The germline gives CDR1 MNHNS, CDR2 SASEGT. The CDR3 consists of 13 residues. The junction had 6 bases not matched to a gene; V was cut back by 8 bases and J by 4 bases.